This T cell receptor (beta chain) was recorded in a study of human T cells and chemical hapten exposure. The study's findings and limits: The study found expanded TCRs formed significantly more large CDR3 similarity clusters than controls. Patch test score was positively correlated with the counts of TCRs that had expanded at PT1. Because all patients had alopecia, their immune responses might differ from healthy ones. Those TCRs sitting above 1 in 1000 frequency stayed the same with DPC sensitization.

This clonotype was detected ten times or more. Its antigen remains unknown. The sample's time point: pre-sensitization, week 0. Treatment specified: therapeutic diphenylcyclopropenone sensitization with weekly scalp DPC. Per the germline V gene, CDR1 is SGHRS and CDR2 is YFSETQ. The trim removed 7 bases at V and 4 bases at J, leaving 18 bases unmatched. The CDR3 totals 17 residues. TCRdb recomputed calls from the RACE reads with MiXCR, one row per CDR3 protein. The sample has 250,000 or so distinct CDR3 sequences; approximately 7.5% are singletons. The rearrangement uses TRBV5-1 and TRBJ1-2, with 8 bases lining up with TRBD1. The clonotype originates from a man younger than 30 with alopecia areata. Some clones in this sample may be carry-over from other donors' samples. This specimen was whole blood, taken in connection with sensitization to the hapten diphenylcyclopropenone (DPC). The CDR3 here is CASHFGKDRVSSYGYTF. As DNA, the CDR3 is TGCGCCAGCCATTTCGGGAAGGACAGGGTCAGCTCCTATGGCTACACCTTC.